This T cell receptor (beta chain) was captured by sequencing in a study of blood T cell repertoires in COVID-19. Produced via immunoSEQ multiplex PCR; TCRdb's table is partial and in-frame only. In the table there are roughly 200,000 clones, 80% to 85% of which are singletons. This clone has more than one count but fewer than ten. A junction boundary mismatches the germline segment, possibly from a read error. Followed longitudinally, the Seattle patients had been enrolled during active infection. Germline loops: CDR1 LGHDT, CDR2 YNNKEL (reference sequence). The CDR3 length is 15 residues. The TCR was taken from a woman in her thirties or forties with COVID-19, enrolled during active disease. This rearrangement joins TRBV3-1 (or the pseudogene TRBV3-2) to TRBJ1-4; a weak D match, TRBD1 (6 bases). Sequencing input: peripheral blood. The CDR3, as DNA: TGTGCCAGCAGTCAAGGGATACAGGGATCCGAAAAACTGTTTTTT. Translating it yields CASSQGIQGSEKLFF.